The rows below give T cell receptor beta chains drawn from one sample of a study of neurological immune-mediated disorders. Each CDR3 protein is one row after TCRdb ran MiXCR on the 5' RACE reads. The repertoire includes around 15,000 distinct CDR3 sequences, roughly 15% of them detected once, and around 13% sits in the top ten. Sequencing input: PBMCs. The source of these receptors is a man between 60 and 75 years old with HTLV-1-associated myelopathy (HAM/TSP). Each CDR3 is given with its conserved first and last residue. The order of the fields is CDR3 protein, CDR3 DNA, clone size, V gene, J gene, D gene. A D gene is named only where the DNA matches it firmly. The listing skips clone size in some rows; elsewhere it reads once, few, many or a size class.

CDR3aa: CASTPGAGNNQPQHF
CDR3nt: TGTGCCAGCACCCCCGGGGCAGGGAACAATCAGCCCCAGCATTTT
abundance: many
v_gene: TRBV7-2
j_gene: TRBJ1-5
d_gene: -

CDR3aa: CASSPRTGTNEKLFF
CDR3nt: TGTGCCAGCAGCCCCCGGACAGGGACGAATGAAAAACTGTTTTTT
abundance: many
v_gene: TRBV7-2
j_gene: TRBJ1-4
d_gene: TRBD1

CDR3aa: CASSLGRTNWAQHF
CDR3nt: TGTGCCAGCAGTTTAGGACGGACTAATTGGGCCCAGCATTTT
abundance: many
v_gene: TRBV28
j_gene: TRBJ1-5
d_gene: -

CDR3aa: CASSPRNDRTSYTGELFF
CDR3nt: TGTGCCAGCAGCCCTAGAAACGACAGGACTAGCTACACCGGGGAGCTGTTTTTT
abundance: many
v_gene: TRBV5-8
j_gene: TRBJ2-2
d_gene: TRBD2

CDR3aa: CSASGLADQETQYF
CDR3nt: TGCAGTGCTAGCGGGCTAGCGGACCAAGAGACCCAGTACTTC
abundance: many
v_gene: TRBV20-1
j_gene: TRBJ2-5
d_gene: TRBD2

CDR3aa: CARAGAPAGEAFF
CDR3nt: TGTGCCAGGGCTGGGGCCCCCGCTGGTGAAGCTTTCTTT
abundance: many
v_gene: TRBV2
j_gene: TRBJ1-1
d_gene: -

CDR3aa: CASRKGHNRETQYF
CDR3nt: TGTGCCAGCAGAAAGGGACATAATAGAGAGACCCAGTACTTC
abundance: many
v_gene: TRBV7-8
j_gene: TRBJ2-5
d_gene: -

CDR3aa: CASSVSGVNVARTSTDTQYF
CDR3nt: TGTGCCAGCAGCGTTTCGGGGGTGAACGTCGCTAGAACTAGCACAGATACGCAGTATTTT
abundance: -
v_gene: TRBV11-2
j_gene: TRBJ2-3
d_gene: -

CDR3aa: CASTRSGTSADNEQFF
CDR3nt: TGCGCCAGCACACGCTCCGGGACTAGCGCCGACAATGAGCAGTTCTTC
abundance: many
v_gene: TRBV5-1
j_gene: TRBJ2-1
d_gene: TRBD2

CDR3aa: CAGRRDSYSYEQYF
CDR3nt: TGCGCCGGTCGGAGGGACAGCTACTCCTACGAGCAGTACTTC
abundance: many
v_gene: TRBV5-1
j_gene: TRBJ2-7
d_gene: -

CDR3aa: CSARRRDTAYVQYF
CDR3nt: TGCAGTGCTAGACGCCGGGACACAGCCTACGTGCAGTACTTC
abundance: few
v_gene: TRBV20-1
j_gene: TRBJ2-7
d_gene: -